Listed below are T cell receptor beta chains from one sample, sequenced in a study of identical twins. TCRdb re-called the 5' RACE reads through MiXCR, storing one row per CDR3 protein. The sample contains about 290,000 distinct CDR3 sequences, over 8.5% of which appear only once. The data were also submitted as part of a second study, on yellow fever vaccine responses in identical twins.

Sample: CD8+ T cells sorted from blood. Receptor source: a woman aged 18-35 years in good health. The CDR3 runs from the conserved cysteine through the conserved F or W. D genes are given only for firm matches. Some rows mark clone size as missing; the rest say once, few, many or name a class of expanded clone.

J gene: TRBJ2-3; D gene: NA; clone size: few; V gene: TRBV18; CDR3 protein: CASSPTSGYTDTQYF; CDR3 DNA: TGTGCCAGCTCTCCGACATCGGGATACACAGATACGCAGTATTTT
J gene: TRBJ2-7; D gene: NA; clone size: many; V gene: TRBV7-9; CDR3 protein: CASSPKQGGSEQYF; CDR3 DNA: TGTGCCAGCAGCCCTAAGCAAGGGGGGTCCGAGCAGTACTTC
J gene: TRBJ2-1; D gene: TRBD1; clone size: NA; V gene: TRBV4-1; CDR3 protein: CASSQGDRGLYNEQFF; CDR3 DNA: TGCGCCAGCAGCCAAGGGGACAGGGGGTTGTACAATGAGCAGTTCTTC
J gene: TRBJ2-5; D gene: NA; clone size: NA; V gene: TRBV7-9; CDR3 protein: CASSFLREVQETQYF; CDR3 DNA: TGTGCCAGCAGCTTTCTCAGGGAGGTCCAGGAGACCCAGTACTTC
J gene: TRBJ1-1; D gene: NA; clone size: many; V gene: TRBV7-8; CDR3 protein: CASAVLLNTEAFF; CDR3 DNA: TGTGCCAGCGCGGTCCTCTTGAACACTGAAGCTTTCTTT
J gene: TRBJ2-3; D gene: TRBD2; clone size: NA; V gene: TRBV20-1; CDR3 protein: CSAPGTSGESSTDTQYF; CDR3 DNA: TGCAGTGCTCCCGGGACTAGCGGCGAGAGCAGCACAGATACGCAGTATTTT
J gene: TRBJ2-2; D gene: NA; clone size: many; V gene: TRBV10-3; CDR3 protein: CAISDIRAGEAEYTGELFF; CDR3 DNA: TGTGCCATCAGTGATATCAGGGCGGGCGAGGCGGAGTACACCGGGGAGCTGTTTTTT
J gene: TRBJ1-4; D gene: TRBD1; clone size: many; V gene: TRBV29-1; CDR3 protein: CSVDGGTGGEKLFF; CDR3 DNA: TGCAGCGTTGATGGTGGGACAGGGGGCGAAAAACTGTTTTTT
J gene: TRBJ2-7; D gene: TRBD2; clone size: many; V gene: TRBV11-3; CDR3 protein: CASSLASGDYEQYF; CDR3 DNA: TGTGCCAGCAGCTTGGCTAGCGGAGACTACGAGCAGTACTTC
J gene: TRBJ2-3; D gene: NA; clone size: many; V gene: TRBV5-1; CDR3 protein: CASSLEEGWPLSTDTQYF; CDR3 DNA: TGCGCCAGCAGCTTGGAGGAAGGATGGCCACTAAGCACAGATACGCAGTATTTT
J gene: TRBJ2-1; D gene: TRBD2; clone size: NA; V gene: TRBV29-1; CDR3 protein: CSVAGTSGYNEQFF; CDR3 DNA: TGCAGCGTTGCCGGGACTAGCGGGTACAATGAGCAGTTCTTC
J gene: TRBJ2-2; D gene: NA; clone size: many; V gene: TRBV9; CDR3 protein: CASSVSGELFF; CDR3 DNA: TGTGCCAGCAGCGTTAGCGGGGAGCTGTTTTTT
J gene: TRBJ2-7; D gene: NA; clone size: many; V gene: TRBV20-1; CDR3 protein: CSASLRFSSYEQYF; CDR3 DNA: TGCAGTGCTAGCTTGAGATTTAGCTCCTACGAGCAGTACTTC
J gene: TRBJ2-7; D gene: NA; clone size: NA; V gene: TRBV3-1; CDR3 protein: CASSQEGPYEQYF; CDR3 DNA: TGTGCCAGCAGCCAAGAGGGGCCCTACGAGCAGTACTTC
J gene: TRBJ2-7; D gene: NA; clone size: many; V gene: TRBV4-2; CDR3 protein: CASSQEVLADEQYF; CDR3 DNA: TGTGCCAGCAGCCAAGAGGTTTTGGCCGACGAGCAGTACTTC
J gene: TRBJ2-3; D gene: TRBD2; clone size: NA; V gene: TRBV4-3; CDR3 protein: CASSQDNAGGMSDTQYF; CDR3 DNA: TGCGCCAGCAGCCAAGACAACGCGGGAGGCATGTCGGATACGCAGTATTTT
J gene: TRBJ2-7; D gene: NA; clone size: many; V gene: TRBV7-2; CDR3 protein: CASSLARLPSSSYEQYF; CDR3 DNA: TGTGCCAGCAGCTTAGCCCGACTACCAAGTAGCTCCTACGAGCAGTACTTC
J gene: TRBJ2-3; D gene: NA; clone size: many; V gene: TRBV27; CDR3 protein: CATRFRGLDTQYF; CDR3 DNA: TGTGCCACTCGTTTTCGGGGTTTGGATACGCAGTATTTT
J gene: TRBJ2-7; D gene: NA; clone size: NA; V gene: TRBV7-8; CDR3 protein: CASSSPGFAGTLYEQYF; CDR3 DNA: TGTGCCAGCAGCTCCCCCGGATTCGCGGGCACTTTATACGAGCAGTACTTC
J gene: TRBJ2-1; D gene: NA; clone size: many; V gene: TRBV5-1; CDR3 protein: CASSSYQGSSPYNEQFF; CDR3 DNA: TGCGCCAGCAGCTCATATCAGGGGTCATCCCCCTACAATGAGCAGTTCTTC
J gene: TRBJ2-6; D gene: NA; clone size: NA; V gene: TRBV3-1; CDR3 protein: CAFCPAQASSSGANVLTF; CDR3 DNA: TGTGCCTTCTGTCCCGCTCAGGCTTCCAGCTCTGGGGCCAACGTCCTGACTTTC
J gene: TRBJ2-1; D gene: NA; clone size: NA; V gene: TRBV21-1; CDR3 protein: CASSKGFCGRSINEQFF; CDR3 DNA: TGTGCCAGCAGCAAAGGGTTCTGCGGGAGATCGATCAATGAGCAGTTCTTC
J gene: TRBJ2-3; D gene: NA; clone size: NA; V gene: TRBV6-2/TRBV6-3; CDR3 protein: CASSYLGNTQYF; CDR3 DNA: TGTGCCAGCAGTTACCTAGGGAATACGCAGTATTTT
J gene: TRBJ2-5; D gene: NA; clone size: few; V gene: TRBV29-1; CDR3 protein: CSVPRDHAQETQYF; CDR3 DNA: TGCAGCGTCCCGAGGGACCATGCACAAGAGACCCAGTACTTC
J gene: TRBJ2-7; D gene: NA; clone size: NA; V gene: TRBV5-6; CDR3 protein: CASSLGPLVYEQYF; CDR3 DNA: TGTGCCAGCAGCTTGGGCCCGCTTGTCTACGAGCAGTACTTC
J gene: TRBJ2-7; D gene: TRBD1; clone size: NA; V gene: TRBV3-1; CDR3 protein: CASSLLRDSTYEQYF; CDR3 DNA: TGTGCCAGCAGCCTTTTACGGGACAGCACCTACGAGCAGTACTTC
J gene: TRBJ2-7; D gene: NA; clone size: few; V gene: TRBV7-8; CDR3 protein: CASSLGKDEQYF; CDR3 DNA: TGTGCCAGCAGCTTAGGGAAAGACGAGCAGTACTTC
J gene: TRBJ2-7; D gene: NA; clone size: few; V gene: TRBV5-6; CDR3 protein: CASSLWEGGYEQYF; CDR3 DNA: TGTGCCAGCAGCTTGTGGGAGGGGGGTTACGAGCAGTACTTC
J gene: TRBJ1-2; D gene: TRBD1; clone size: NA; V gene: TRBV6-6; CDR3 protein: CASSSNQGDGYTF; CDR3 DNA: TGTGCCAGCAGTTCAAACCAGGGGGATGGCTACACCTTC
J gene: TRBJ2-3; D gene: NA; clone size: many; V gene: TRBV7-2; CDR3 protein: CASRTSYTDTQYF; CDR3 DNA: TGTGCCAGCAGAACTTCCTACACAGATACGCAGTATTTT
J gene: TRBJ1-5; D gene: NA; clone size: NA; V gene: TRBV20-1; CDR3 protein: CSANWNSNQPQHF; CDR3 DNA: TGCAGTGCTAATTGGAATAGCAATCAGCCCCAGCATTTT
J gene: TRBJ2-5; D gene: NA; clone size: many; V gene: TRBV15; CDR3 protein: CATSREDSAPETQYF; CDR3 DNA: TGTGCCACCAGCAGAGAAGACTCGGCTCCAGAGACCCAGTACTTC
J gene: TRBJ2-7; D gene: NA; clone size: NA; V gene: TRBV28; CDR3 protein: CASSLVSGAPEQYF; CDR3 DNA: TGTGCCAGCAGTTTGGTTAGCGGTGCTCCTGAGCAGTACTTC